The 20 T cell receptor beta chains in this list originate from one sample, sequenced in a study of OX40 agonist ivuxolimab in advanced cancers. Here immunoSEQ multiplex PCR was the method, and the copy in TCRdb shows in-frame clones only, minus some. The data hold roughly 79,000 clones, with roughly 81% observed a single time. The source was CD4+ or CD8+ T cells sorted from blood, collected in a trial of the OX40 agonist ivuxolimab. The receptors stem from an adult with an advanced solid tumor such as melanoma, head and neck, liver or kidney cancer.

This clone was observed a few times. The chain employs TRBV6-5 and TRBJ2-7; the match to TRBD1 covers 9 bases. Germline CDR1 MNHEY, CDR2 SVGAGI. The CDR3 totals 14 residues. V shed 5 bases and J 2 bases; nucleotides not matched to a gene: 4. CDR3 loop: CASSQGQGPYEQYF. CDR3 bases: TGTGCCAGCAGTCAGGGACAGGGTCCCTACGAGCAGTACTTC.

This chain uses TRBV7-9 with TRBJ1-1; D gene ambiguous. The V and J ends lost 2 bases and 4 bases respectively, with 14 bases between them. The CDR3 has 15 amino acids. Looked up from germline, CDR1 is SEHNR and CDR2 is FQNEAQ (reference sequence). CDR3 sequence (DNA): TGTGCCAGCAGCTTAACGGGCGCGATGGGCACTGAAGCTTTCTTT. Translating it yields CASSLTGAMGTEAFF. Drawing the rest from reference TRBV7-9 and TRBJ1-1, the complete variable domain is DTGVSQNPRHKITKRGQNVTFRCDPISEHNRLYWYRQTLGQGPEFLTYFQNEAQLEKSRLLSDRFSAERPKGSFSTLEIQRTEQGDSAMYLCASSLTGAMGTEAFFGQGTRLTVV.

CDR3 residues: CSVTGPRQETQYF. DNA of the CDR3: TGCAGCGTGACGGGCCCTCGCCAAGAGACCCAGTACTTC. This chain joins TRBV29-1 and TRBJ2-5, with no clear D. This CDR3 contains 13 residues. V shed 6 bases and J shed 1 base, with 12 bases lying between them. Germline V CDR1 and CDR2: SQVTM, ANQGSEA.

This clone is a singleton in its sample. This CDR3 is CASSTDREHYEQYF. In DNA, the CDR3 is TGTGCCAGCAGTACGGACAGGGAGCACTACGAGCAGTACTTC. J is TRBJ2-7 and V is TRBV6-1, with TRBD1 identical over 8 bases. The CDR3 loop spans 14 amino acids. V was clipped by 5 bases and J by 3 bases; unmatched bases: 6. Per germline, CDR1 MNHNS and CDR2 SASEGT.

The chain has TRBV4-1 and TRBJ1-3; no clear D gene. In germline, CDR1 is MGHRA, CDR2 YSYEKL. Between the trimmed V and J ends, which lost 1 base and 0 bases, there was a span of 7 bases. The CDR3 is 15 amino acids. The CDR3 spells CASSQVQDSGNTIYF. The CDR3 DNA reads TGCGCCAGCAGCCAAGTTCAGGACTCTGGAAACACCATATATTTT.

The gene calls are TRBV5-1 and TRBJ2-5; 13 nucleotides line up with TRBD2. The DNA end is more similar to TRBJ2-7, so the J call may be wrong. The length of the CDR3 is 15 residues. Per germline, CDR1 SGHRS and CDR2 YFSETQ. The CDR3 coding sequence is TGCGCCAGCAGAACCGGGACTAGCGGGGCCTACGAGCAGTACTTC. It specifies CASRTGTSGAYEQYF.

The rearrangement uses TRBV5-6 and TRBJ1-1, with D uncertain. This CDR3 spans 15 amino acids. Per the germline V gene, CDR1 is SGHDT and CDR2 is YYEEEE. The V end was cut by 2 bases, the J end by 0 bases, with 11 bases between. The CDR3 coding sequence is TGTGCCAGCAGCTTACTCAGGACTATGAACACTGAAGCTTTCTTT. Protein sequence: CASSLLRTMNTEAFF.

This chain connects TRBV2 to TRBJ2-7, with TRBD1 matching over 9 bases. The germline CDR1 and CDR2 sequences are SNHLY and FYNNEI. After removal of 5 bases from V and 4 bases from J, the junction contained 3 bases not matched to a gene. This CDR3 is 13 amino acids long. For the CDR3, the DNA is TGTGCCAGCAGTTGGACAGGGGCTTACGAGCAGTACTTC. Translating gives CASSWTGAYEQYF. Based on the CDR3 plus reference TRBV2 and TRBJ2-7, the full variable domain is EPEVTQTPSHQVTQMGQEVILRCVPISNHLYFYWYRQILGQKVEFLVSFYNNEISEKSEIFDDQFSVERPDGSNFTLKIRSTKLEDSAMYFCASSWTGAYEQYFGPGTRLTVT.

V and J are TRBV6-5 and TRBJ2-1, with a tentative D call TRBD2 (5 bases). From germline, CDR1 is MNHEY and CDR2 SVGAGI. V shed 5 bases and J shed 8 bases, with 13 bases lying between them. The CDR3 is made up of 13 amino acids. In DNA, the CDR3 is TGTGCCAGCAGTCGTAGTGAGGAGGATGAGCAGTTCTTC. Translating it yields CASSRSEEDEQFF.

The V and J genes are TRBV7-9 and TRBJ2-1; 9 nucleotides match TRBD1. The V gene's germline CDR1 is SEHNR and CDR2 FQNEAQ (reference sequence). V gave up 5 bases and J gave up 4 bases; unmatched junction bases: 9. The CDR3 runs 16 residues. The CDR3 sequence is CASSPQGTGRYNEQFF. DNA of the CDR3: TGTGCCAGCAGCCCTCAGGGGACAGGGCGATACAATGAGCAGTTCTTC.

This sequence joins TRBV6-5 and TRBJ1-5; 7 bases map to TRBD1. The J segment lost 6 bases and the V segment lost 6 bases, leaving 8 bases of the junction unmatched. Per germline, CDR1 MNHEY and CDR2 SVGAGI. This CDR3 is built from 14 residues. The CDR3 nucleotides read TGTGCCAGCAGCCGTACAGGGGACGGTCAGCCCCAGCATTTT. This gives the protein CASSRTGDGQPQHF.

The chain links TRBV10-3 to TRBJ2-1; 11 bases map to TRBD2. V lost 3 bases to trimming and J lost 8 bases; unmatched junction nucleotides: 9. Germline V gene data show CDR1 as ENHRY and CDR2 as SYGVKD. The CDR3 runs to 16 residues. The CDR3 DNA follows: TGTGCCATCAGTGAAGGTAGCGGGAGGGCCTGGGATGAGCAGTTCTTC. Its protein product is CAISEGSGRAWDEQFF.

CDR3 protein: CSVSATGLGNTIYF. CDR3 DNA sequence: TGCAGCGTTTCTGCGACAGGGCTGGGAAACACCATATATTTT. The J gene is TRBJ1-3, the V gene TRBV29-1; 7 nucleotides line up with TRBD1. CDR1 is SQVTM and CDR2 is ANQGSEA in the germline V gene. V shed 5 bases, J shed 4 bases, and the junction held 8 bases outside the gene matches. The CDR3 sequence is 14 residues long.

The J gene is TRBJ2-3, the V gene TRBV9, with 7 bases aligning to TRBD1. The germline gives CDR1 SGDLS, CDR2 YYNGEE. V lost 4 bases and J lost 2; bases outside the gene matches: 7. CDR3 size: 15 residues. CDR3 loop: CASSPRQGTTDTQYF. DNA of the CDR3: TGTGCCAGCAGCCCCCGACAGGGAACCACAGATACGCAGTATTTT.

The chain uses TRBV11-2 and TRBJ1-2, with D unclear. The V end lost 5 bases, the J end lost 4 bases, and 17 bases lay between the germline ends. Per germline, CDR1 SGHAT and CDR2 FQNNGV. There are 15 residues in the CDR3. This CDR3 is CASSRFTYESYGYTF. DNA for the CDR3: TGTGCCAGCAGCCGCTTCACTTACGAATCCTATGGCTACACCTTC.

The chain joins TRBV18 to TRBJ2-1; the D is unclear. This CDR3 comprises 15 residues. Trimming took off 6 bases at V and 4 bases at J, with 16 bases between the two ends. Germline V CDR1 and CDR2: KGHSH, LQKENI. The CDR3, as DNA: TGTGCCAGCTCCCCCGGAAGCCGACGATACAATGAGCAGTTCTTC. Protein: CASSPGSRRYNEQFF.

The V and J genes are TRBV5-1 and TRBJ1-1; tentatively, D is TRBD1 (6 bases). The germline gives CDR1 SGHRS, CDR2 YFSETQ. This CDR3 has 15 amino acids. Trimming cost V 0 bases and J 3 bases, with 12 bases left between them. The CDR3 spells CASSLDRAVYTEAFF. The CDR3 nucleotides are TGCGCCAGCAGCTTGGACAGGGCAGTTTACACTGAAGCTTTCTTT.

This chain links TRBV18 with TRBJ2-3, with D perhaps matching TRBD1 (7 bases). The V gene lost 3 bases and the J gene lost 7 bases, with 17 bases spanning the gap. The CDR3 contains 15 residues. Germline CDR1 is KGHSH and CDR2 is LQKENI. CDR3 in amino acids: CASSPVAGGKNTQYF. CDR3 nucleotides: TGTGCCAGCTCACCGGTGGCAGGGGGGAAGAATACGCAGTATTTT.

The rearrangement joins TRBV10-2 to TRBJ2-3; 10 bases agree with TRBD2. The germline V gene has CDR1 WSHSY and CDR2 SAAADI. V gave up 4 bases and J gave up 5 bases; unmatched junction bases: 15. This CDR3 contains 18 residues. The CDR3 protein is CASSGAFTSGMFIDTQYF. Here the CDR3 DNA reads TGCGCCAGCAGTGGGGCCTTCACTAGCGGGATGTTCATAGATACGCAGTATTTT.

This chain uses TRBV2 with TRBJ1-2, with D possibly matching TRBD1 (5 bases). Trimming took off 6 bases at V and 7 bases at J, with 15 bases between the two ends. CDR3 length: 13 amino acids. Per germline, CDR1 SNHLY and CDR2 FYNNEI. CDR3 region: CASRQGAGSGYTF. CDR3 coding DNA: TGTGCCAGCAGGCAAGGGGCAGGGAGTGGCTACACCTTC.